A selection of T cell receptor beta chains follows, all from one sample in a study of cytomegalovirus exposure and HLA in healthy donors. Assay: immunoSEQ multiplex PCR; the TCRdb copy retains only in-frame clones and omits some. The data show around 200,000 clones, 75% to 90% seen once. The sample comprised PBMCs. The source is a man aged 40-49 years in good health and CMV-seropositive. The CDR3 runs from the conserved cysteine through the conserved F or W. The D gene is left open where the match is weak. Size is stated for part of the rows, as once, few or many counts, or as a class when the clone is expanded.

>.|TRBV7-2|TRBJ2-7|TRBD2
CASSLGKWAGDDYEQYF
TGTGCCAGCAGCTTAGGAAAATGGGCGGGGGACGACTACGAGCAGTACTTC
>few|TRBV6-5|TRBJ1-6|.
CASTSGVSPLHF
TGTGCCAGCACGTCAGGGGTTTCACCCCTCCACTTT
>.|TRBV2|TRBJ1-5|.
CASSAALAQGNQPQHF
TGTGCCAGCAGTGCGGCCCTGGCACAGGGCAATCAGCCCCAGCATTTT
>.|TRBV6-6|TRBJ2-7|.
CASIGHPISYEQYF
TGTGCCAGCATCGGACACCCGATCTCCTACGAGCAGTACTTC
>.|TRBV7-3|TRBJ2-2|.
CASSFAGSGELFF
TGTGCCAGCAGCTTTGCAGGGTCAGGGGAGCTGTTTTTT
>.|TRBV7-9|TRBJ2-5|.
CASSLASAALTQYF
TGTGCCAGCAGCTTAGCTTCAGCGGCATTGACCCAGTACTTC
>.|TRBV13|TRBJ2-1|.
CASSLRQGQFF
TGTGCCAGCAGCTTAAGACAAGGGCAGTTCTTC
>.|TRBV19|TRBJ1-5|.
CASSIDLGRGNQPQHF
TGTGCCAGTAGTATAGATCTCGGCAGGGGCAATCAGCCCCAGCATTTT
>.|TRBV28|TRBJ1-2|TRBD1
CASRGGGARGYGYTF
TGTGCCAGCCGAGGGGGCGGGGCGCGGGGCTATGGCTACACCTTC
>.|TRBV5-4|TRBJ2-1|TRBD2
CASSWAGGSYNEQFF
TGTGCCAGCAGCTGGGCGGGGGGGTCCTACAATGAGCAGTTCTTC
>.|TRBV6-5|TRBJ2-7|TRBD1
CASLDRGRYEQYF
TGTGCCAGCCTGGACAGGGGGAGGTACGAGCAGTACTTC
>.|TRBV28|TRBJ2-3|.
CATVSGFTDTQYF
TGTGCCACCGTTAGCGGATTCACAGATACGCAGTATTTT
>.|TRBV29-1|TRBJ2-3|.
CSVDRPGTDTQYF
TGCAGCGTTGATCGTCCGGGAACAGATACGCAGTATTTT
>.|TRBV5-1|TRBJ1-6|TRBD1
CASSATGENSPLHF
TGCGCCAGCAGCGCGACAGGGGAGAATTCACCCCTCCACTTT
>once|TRBV9|TRBJ2-3|.
CASSVDRTTPRTDTQYF
TGTGCCAGCAGCGTAGACCGGACTACCCCTAGGACAGATACGCAGTATTTT
>.|TRBV7-2|TRBJ2-3|.
CASSIPSTDTQYF
TGTGCCAGCAGCATCCCGTCCACAGATACGCAGTATTTT
>.|TRBV13|TRBJ1-1|TRBD1
CASSPGTGGMNTEAFF
TGTGCCAGCAGCCCTGGGACAGGGGGTATGAACACTGAAGCTTTCTTT
>.|TRBV7-2|TRBJ1-5|.
CASSLLPGQPQHF
TGTGCCAGCAGCTTACTCCCCGGGCAGCCCCAGCATTTT
>few|TRBV21-1|TRBJ1-1|.
CASTSWNRANTEAFF
TGTGCCAGCACCTCATGGAACAGGGCGAACACTGAAGCTTTCTTT
>few|TRBV9|TRBJ2-2|.
CASTPGSLSVTGELFF
TGTGCCAGCACCCCCGGGAGCCTCAGCGTTACCGGGGAGCTGTTTTTT
>.|TRBV30|TRBJ2-5|.
CAWSVLGGRSDF
TGTGCCTGGAGTGTACTAGGCGGGCGGTCGGACTTC
>few|TRBV9|TRBJ2-1|TRBD2
CASSPSRGDEQFF
TGTGCCAGCAGCCCTAGCCGGGGGGATGAGCAGTTCTTC
>.|TRBV9|TRBJ1-2|.
CASSPTDLGGYTF
TGTGCCAGCAGCCCGACAGATCTGGGCGGCTACACCTTC
>.|TRBV7-2|TRBJ2-7|TRBD1
CASRWDRSYEQYF
TGTGCCAGCAGGTGGGACAGGTCCTACGAGCAGTACTTC
>few|TRBV4-1|TRBJ2-5|TRBD1
CASSQDRDSQKETQYF
TGCGCCAGCAGCCAGGACCGGGACAGCCAGAAAGAGACCCAGTACTTC
>.|TRBV6-6|TRBJ1-1|TRBD1
CASRDREGTANTEAFF
TGTGCCAGCAGGGACAGGGAAGGAACTGCGAACACTGAAGCTTTCTTT
>.|TRBV18|TRBJ1-1|.
CASSPPEGKYTEAFF
TGTGCCAGCTCACCACCGGAGGGTAAATACACTGAAGCTTTCTTT
>once|TRBV19|TRBJ1-5|TRBD1
CATAETGGAGQPQHF
TGTGCCACTGCCGAGACAGGGGGCGCGGGTCAGCCCCAGCATTTT
>.|TRBV25-1|TRBJ1-1|.
CASSDLTDLNTEAFF
TGTGCCAGCAGTGATTTGACAGATTTGAACACTGAAGCTTTCTTT
>few|TRBV28|TRBJ1-1|.
CASSLRGLNTEAFF
TGTGCCAGCAGCCTGAGGGGGTTGAACACTGAAGCTTTCTTT
>.|TRBV5-1|TRBJ2-3|TRBD2
CASSTGLAGGSDTQYF
TGCGCCAGCAGCACGGGACTAGCGGGGGGGTCAGATACGCAGTATTTT
>.|TRBV5-1|TRBJ1-3|.
CASSLLPGGTGNTIYF
TGCGCCAGCAGCTTACTCCCGGGGGGCACTGGAAACACCATATATTTT
>few|TRBV6-5|TRBJ1-1|.
CASSYLGTEAFF
TGTGCCAGCAGTTACCTCGGGACAGAAGCTTTCTTT
>.|TRBV29-1|TRBJ1-3|TRBD1
CSVALPQGAGNTIYF
TGCAGCGTTGCTCTTCCGCAGGGGGCGGGAAACACCATATATTTT
>.|TRBV14|TRBJ2-5|.
CASSQDQSGETQYF
TGTGCCAGCAGCCAAGATCAATCAGGGGAGACCCAGTACTTC
>.|TRBV5-1|TRBJ1-3|.
CASSSGGLDTIYF
TGCGCCAGCAGCTCCGGGGGGCTTGATACCATATATTTT
>.|TRBV7-2|TRBJ2-4|TRBD2
CASSPRGSGGAGSKNIQYF
TGTGCCAGCAGCCCGCGCGGTAGCGGGGGGGCCGGGAGCAAAAACATTCAGTACTTC
>.|TRBV4-3|TRBJ2-1|TRBD2
CASSQEGRGASYNEQFF
TGCGCCAGCAGCCAAGAGGGGCGGGGGGCTTCCTACAATGAGCAGTTCTTC
>.|TRBV7-2|TRBJ2-3|TRBD1
CASSLAHRGRLLFTDTQYF
TGTGCCAGCAGCTTAGCCCACAGGGGGCGGCTCCTTTTCACAGATACGCAGTATTTT
>.|TRBV7-3|TRBJ1-3|TRBD1
CASSLDRGTGNTIYF
TGTGCCAGCAGCCTCGACAGGGGAACTGGAAACACCATATATTTT
>.|TRBV10-1|TRBJ2-3|TRBD2
CASSTSGGTDTQYF
TGCGCCAGCAGTACTAGCGGGGGGACAGATACGCAGTATTTT